A single sample gave rise to the 15 T cell receptor beta chains below, sequenced in a study of control samples from healthy donors and cancer patients. Generated by immunoSEQ multiplex PCR, the TCRdb table keeps only in-frame clones and is missing some. The sample holds 85,000 to 95,000 clones, roughly four fifths seen once. The material sequenced was blood. These receptors were obtained from a woman aged 55-75 years in good health.

Points on this clone: Other nucleotide sequences from this sample produce the same CDR3. The chain combines TRBV5-4 with TRBJ2-1; 8 bases agree with TRBD2. J gave up 3 bases and V 3 bases, and 2 bases lay outside the gene matches. The length of the CDR3 is 14 residues. Per germline, CDR1 SGHNT and CDR2 YYREEE (reference sequence). CDR3 nucleotides: TGTGCCAGCAGCTCTGGGACTAGCTACAATGAGCAGTTCTTC. Translating it yields CASSSGTSYNEQFF.

With regard to this clone: At one of its ends the junction is not consistent with the germline gene, which may arise from a read error. The genes are TRBV6-5 and TRBJ1-1; D perhaps matches TRBD1 (6 bases). The CDR3 covers 14 residues. Germline V gene lookup returns CDR1 MNHEY and CDR2 SVGAGI. The CDR3 loop is CASSTGQGNAEAFF. The DNA of the CDR3 is TGTGCCAGCAGTACTGGTCAGGGGAACGCTGAAGCTTTCTTT.

The J gene is TRBJ2-5, the V gene TRBV5-4, with TRBD1 matching 10 bases. The CDR3 spans 16 residues. The ends lost 4 bases at V and 3 bases at J; junction bases unmatched: 9. Germline CDR1 SGHNT, CDR2 YYREEE (reference sequence). The CDR3, as DNA: TGTGCCAGCAGCAGGGTTGGACAGGGGGGGAAAGAGACCCAGTACTTC. It encodes CASSRVGQGGKETQYF.

The chain joins TRBV3-1 (or the pseudogene TRBV3-2) to TRBJ2-5, with 16 bases matching TRBD2. The CDR3 extends over 17 amino acids. The V gene's germline CDR1 is LGHDT and CDR2 YNNKEL (reference sequence). V dropped 5 bases and J dropped 5; count of bases not matched to a gene: 8. Written as DNA, the CDR3 is TGTGCCAGCAGCGAGGGACTAGCGGGAGGGTATTGGGAGACCCAGTACTTC. It is translated as CASSEGLAGGYWETQYF.

The rearrangement links TRBV5-1 to TRBJ2-7, with D tentatively TRBD2 (6 bases). Trimming shortened V by 1 base and J by 3 bases, and 11 bases separated the two germline ends. Germline CDR1 and CDR2: SGHRS and YFSETQ. The CDR3 extends over 14 amino acids. CDR3 coding DNA: TGCGCCAGCAGCTTGTATACCGGGAGCTACGAGCAGTACTTC. It specifies CASSLYTGSYEQYF.

This chain joins TRBV5-6 and TRBJ1-1, with 7 bases that match TRBD1. V gave up 3 bases and J gave up 5 bases; unmatched junction bases: 4. This CDR3 is built from 13 residues. Germline V gene lookup returns CDR1 SGHDT and CDR2 YYEEEE. The CDR3 nucleotides are TGTGCCAGCAGCTGGGGGACAGAGACTGAAGCTTTCTTT. It is translated as CASSWGTETEAFF.

This chain links TRBV28 with TRBJ1-2; D perhaps matches TRBD1 (5 bases). Trimming stripped 2 bases from V and 11 bases from J, with 12 bases between. Germline CDR1 reads MDHEN; CDR2 reads SYDVKM. CDR3 length equals 12 residues. The CDR3 bases are TGTGCCAGCAGTTTAATCAGGGATCAGTACACCTTC. This encodes CASSLIRDQYTF.

V usage is TRBV2 and J usage is TRBJ2-2, with D maybe TRBD2 (5 bases). V lost 6 bases to trimming and J lost 7 bases, with 30 bases between them. Germline values: CDR1 SNHLY, CDR2 FYNNEI. This CDR3 has 19 amino acids. The DNA for the CDR3 is TGTGCCAGCAGCCCCGTGGATAAGGCTGCTAGCCCTATCGGCGGGGAGCTGTTTTTT. Translating it yields CASSPVDKAASPIGGELFF.

The chain couples TRBV5-1 to TRBJ1-3, with TRBD1 identical over 8 bases. V was clipped by 2 bases and J by 7 bases; unmatched bases: 8. The CDR3 length is 15 residues. CDR1 and CDR2 (germline): SGHRS, YFSETQ. The CDR3 sequence: CASSFGQGGRNTIYF. CDR3 DNA sequence: TGCGCCAGCAGCTTTGGACAGGGAGGACGGAACACCATATATTTT.

V usage is TRBV6-6 and J usage is TRBJ1-4; no definite D call. The CDR3 is made up of 14 amino acids. V lost 6 bases to trimming and J lost 8 bases, with 16 bases between them. The germline V gene encodes CDR1 MNHNY and CDR2 SVGAGI (reference sequence). CDR3 nucleotides: TGTGCCAGCAGCTCGGGCCCGCCGAGCGAAAAACTGTTTTTT. Translating it yields CASSSGPPSEKLFF.

The rearrangement joins TRBV7-9 to TRBJ2-6, with TRBD2 as a possible D gene (6 bases). Trimming removed 3 bases from V and 2 bases from J, with 8 bases in between. The germline V gene encodes CDR1 SEHNR and CDR2 FQNEAQ (reference sequence). This CDR3 is 15 amino acids long. CDR3 DNA: TGTGCCAGCAGCTTGGGGGGTGCTGGGGCCAACGTCCTGACTTTC. This gives the protein CASSLGGAGANVLTF.

This clone has only a few counts. The CDR3 coding sequence is TGTGCCAGCAGTTCTAACAGGAACCACGAGCAGTACTTC. Protein sequence: CASSSNRNHEQYF. V usage is TRBV27 and J usage is TRBJ2-7, with TRBD1 as a possible D gene (5 bases). V was pared by 4 bases and J by 5 bases, with 12 bases between. The V gene's germline CDR1 is MNHEY and CDR2 SMNVEV (reference sequence). The CDR3 is 13 residues long.

The chain has TRBV3-1 (or the pseudogene TRBV3-2) and TRBJ2-1; 11 bases are shared with TRBD2. Germline CDR1 LGHDT, CDR2 YNNKEL (reference sequence). The CDR3 length is 14 residues. After removal of 3 bases from V and 8 bases from J, the junction contained 3 bases not matched to a gene. CDR3 sequence reads: CASSHSGGADEQFF. The CDR3 DNA follows: TGTGCCAGCAGCCATAGCGGGGGGGCCGATGAGCAGTTCTTC.

V usage is TRBV5-1 and J usage is TRBJ2-3; 7 bases align to TRBD2. Germline V gene sequence: CDR1 SGHRS, CDR2 YFSETQ. V lost 1 base, J lost 10 bases, and 9 bases stayed unmatched. The CDR3 loop spans 14 amino acids. CDR3 DNA: TGCGCCAGCAGCTTGTTTGAGGGAGGGAACCCGCAGTATTTT. Its translation: CASSLFEGGNPQYF.

In its sample, this clone was seen once. This sequence joins TRBV2 and TRBJ2-2; D is uncertain. V lost 6 bases to trimming and J lost 3 bases, with 11 bases between them. Germline values: CDR1 SNHLY, CDR2 FYNNEI. The CDR3 has 14 residues. The CDR3 sequence: CASSPNTHTGELFF. As DNA, the CDR3 is TGTGCCAGCAGCCCCAATACCCACACCGGGGAGCTGTTTTTT.